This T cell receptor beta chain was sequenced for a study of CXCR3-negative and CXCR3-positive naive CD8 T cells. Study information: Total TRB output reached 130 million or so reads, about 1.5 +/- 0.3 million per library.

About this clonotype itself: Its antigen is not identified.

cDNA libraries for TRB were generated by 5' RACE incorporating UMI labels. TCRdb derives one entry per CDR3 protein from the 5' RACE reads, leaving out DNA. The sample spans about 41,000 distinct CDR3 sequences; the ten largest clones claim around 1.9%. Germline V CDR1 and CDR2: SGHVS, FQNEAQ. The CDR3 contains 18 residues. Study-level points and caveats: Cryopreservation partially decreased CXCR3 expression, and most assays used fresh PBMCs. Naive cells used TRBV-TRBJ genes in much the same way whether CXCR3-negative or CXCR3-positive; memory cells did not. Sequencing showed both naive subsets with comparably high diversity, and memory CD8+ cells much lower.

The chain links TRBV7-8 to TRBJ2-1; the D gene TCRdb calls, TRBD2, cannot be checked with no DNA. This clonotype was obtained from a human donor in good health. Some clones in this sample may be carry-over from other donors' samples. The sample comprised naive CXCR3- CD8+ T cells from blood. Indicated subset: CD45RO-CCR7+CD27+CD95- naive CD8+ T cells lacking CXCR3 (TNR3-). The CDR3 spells CASSLWPSDELAYNEQFF.